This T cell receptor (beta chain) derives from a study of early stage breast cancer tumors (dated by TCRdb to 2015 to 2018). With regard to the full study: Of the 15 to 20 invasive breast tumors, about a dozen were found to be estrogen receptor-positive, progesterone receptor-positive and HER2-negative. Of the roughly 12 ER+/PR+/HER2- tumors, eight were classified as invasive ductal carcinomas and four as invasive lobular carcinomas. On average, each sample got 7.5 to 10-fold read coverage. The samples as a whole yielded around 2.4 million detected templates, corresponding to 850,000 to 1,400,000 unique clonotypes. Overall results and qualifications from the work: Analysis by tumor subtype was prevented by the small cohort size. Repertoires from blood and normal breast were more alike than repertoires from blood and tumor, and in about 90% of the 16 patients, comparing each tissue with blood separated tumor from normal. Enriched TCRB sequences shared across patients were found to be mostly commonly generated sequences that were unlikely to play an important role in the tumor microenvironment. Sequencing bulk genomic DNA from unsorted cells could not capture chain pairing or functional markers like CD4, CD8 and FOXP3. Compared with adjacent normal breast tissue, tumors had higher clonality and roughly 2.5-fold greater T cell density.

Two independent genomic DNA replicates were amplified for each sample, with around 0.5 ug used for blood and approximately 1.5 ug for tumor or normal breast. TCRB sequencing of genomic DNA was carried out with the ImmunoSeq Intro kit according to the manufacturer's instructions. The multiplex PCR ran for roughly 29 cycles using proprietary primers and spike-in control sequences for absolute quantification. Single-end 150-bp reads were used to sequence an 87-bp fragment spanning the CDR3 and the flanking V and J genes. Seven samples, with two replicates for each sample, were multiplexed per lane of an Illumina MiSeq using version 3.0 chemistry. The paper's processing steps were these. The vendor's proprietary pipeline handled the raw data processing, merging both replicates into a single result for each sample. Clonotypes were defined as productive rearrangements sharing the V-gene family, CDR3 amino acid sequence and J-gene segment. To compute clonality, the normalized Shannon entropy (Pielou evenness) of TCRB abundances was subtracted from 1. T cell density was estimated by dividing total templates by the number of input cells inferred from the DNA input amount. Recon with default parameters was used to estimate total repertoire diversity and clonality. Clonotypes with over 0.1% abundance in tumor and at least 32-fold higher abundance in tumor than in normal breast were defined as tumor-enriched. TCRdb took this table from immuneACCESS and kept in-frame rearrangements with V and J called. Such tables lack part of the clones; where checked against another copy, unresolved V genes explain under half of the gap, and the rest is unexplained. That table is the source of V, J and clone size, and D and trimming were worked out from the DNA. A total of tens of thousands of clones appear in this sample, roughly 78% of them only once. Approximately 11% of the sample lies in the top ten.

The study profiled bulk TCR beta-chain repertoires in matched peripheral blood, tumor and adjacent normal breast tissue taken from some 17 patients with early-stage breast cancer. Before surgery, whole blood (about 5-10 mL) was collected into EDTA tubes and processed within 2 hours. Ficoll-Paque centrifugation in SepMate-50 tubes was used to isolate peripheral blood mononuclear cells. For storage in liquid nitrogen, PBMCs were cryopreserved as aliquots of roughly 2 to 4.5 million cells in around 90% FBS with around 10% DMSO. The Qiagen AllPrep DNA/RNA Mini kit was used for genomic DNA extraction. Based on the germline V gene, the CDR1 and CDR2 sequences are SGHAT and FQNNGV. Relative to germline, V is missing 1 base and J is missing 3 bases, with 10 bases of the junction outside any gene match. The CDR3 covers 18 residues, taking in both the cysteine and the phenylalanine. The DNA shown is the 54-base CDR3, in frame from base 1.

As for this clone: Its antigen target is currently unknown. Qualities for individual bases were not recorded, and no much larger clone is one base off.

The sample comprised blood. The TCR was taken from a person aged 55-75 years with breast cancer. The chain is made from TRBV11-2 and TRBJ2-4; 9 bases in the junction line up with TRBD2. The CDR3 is CASSLVRSGSMVKNIQYF. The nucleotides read TGTGCCAGCAGCTTAGTTCGTAGCGGGAGTATGGTCAAAAACATTCAGTACTTC.